In this sample, the clone carrying this T cell receptor (beta chain) turned up a few times. What it recognizes is unknown. From the 5' RACE reads, TCRdb called clonotypes with MiXCR, one entry per CDR3 protein. The data contain roughly 580,000 distinct CDR3 sequences, 15% to 20% of them singletons. This record belongs to a study of T-cell memory formation after mild COVID-19. V was trimmed by 4 bases and J by 5 bases, leaving 12 bases between them. Germline CDR1 is MNHEY and CDR2 is SVGEGT. The CDR3 is 13 residues long. Findings of the study overall: Pre-infection memory showed some responding clones, and this suggested that cross-reactive memory joined.

The sequenced material came from PBMCs or a T cell subset sorted from them (not recorded which). This clonotype was sampled from an adult woman who had mild COVID-19 (a few samples of this study predate the infection). Cell type and time point are not known. The V gene is TRBV6-2 or TRBV6-3, the J gene TRBJ2-7, with D possibly TRBD2 on 5 matching bases. CDR3 region: CASSSTSSNEQYF. CDR3 sequence (DNA): TGTGCCAGCAGTTCTACTAGTTCAAACGAGCAGTACTTC.